This TCR beta chain is from a study of OX40 agonist ivuxolimab in advanced cancers. The CDR3 consists of 15 residues. Looked up from germline, CDR1 is SGHNT and CDR2 is YYREEE (reference sequence). After removal of 0 bases from V and 5 bases from J, the junction contained 1 base not matched to a gene. Repertoires were generated with immunoSEQ multiplex PCR, while TCRdb's copy carries only in-frame clones and drops some. The data show around 65,000 clones, 70% to 90% seen once. The sequencing used CD4+ or CD8+ T cells sorted from blood, collected in a trial of the OX40 agonist ivuxolimab. This chain links TRBV5-4 with TRBJ2-3, with 12 bases lining up with TRBD2. This TCR came from an adult with an advanced solid tumor such as melanoma, head and neck, liver or kidney cancer. Here the CDR3 DNA reads TGTGCCAGCAGCTTGGGACTAGCGGGGGAAGATACGCAGTATTTT. It translates to CASSLGLAGEDTQYF.